This T cell receptor beta chain derives from a study of spatial heterogeneity in lung cancer. The study, taken as a whole, reports: Intratumoral expanded alpha and beta TCR counts were found to track tumor mutation counts.

Time point noted: sample taken at primary tumor resection. TCRdb reprocessed the 5' RACE reads with MiXCR, giving one entry per CDR3 protein. Of fewer than 3,500 distinct CDR3 sequences in the sample, roughly 6% are singletons; the top ten hold about 15%. As for this clonotype: Its antigen is currently unknown.

The germline gives CDR1 SGHRS, CDR2 YFSETQ. The CDR3 is 15 amino acids. After removal of 2 bases from V and 6 bases from J, the junction contained 7 bases not matched to a gene. The sequence was collected from a male donor with early-stage non-small cell lung cancer. The genes are TRBV5-1 and TRBJ2-1, with TRBD1 identical over 8 bases. The material sequenced was lung tumor tissue, taken at surgery. The CDR3 DNA reads TGCGCCAGCAGCTTAGGACAGGGATACGGCAATGAGCAGTTCTTC. This codes for CASSLGQGYGNEQFF.